The following is a T cell receptor beta chain sequence with its context. As yet, its antigen is unknown. This record belongs to a study of T cells in localized non-small cell lung cancer. Study-level results: Paired adjacent lung recovered a median roughly 60 of the top 100 tumor clones. Higher blood T cell density tracked longer overall survival. Uninvolved adjacent lung had more T cell clonality than any other tissue, topping tumor.

Germline values: CDR1 SGHKS, CDR2 YYEKEE (reference sequence). The length of the CDR3 is 15 residues. Losses at the gene ends were 6 bases for V and 0 bases for J; bases not matched to a gene: 5. Profiled with immunoSEQ multiplex PCR; TCRdb holds only in-frame clones, not every one. The data show 28,000 or so clones, roughly 86% seen once. Source: peripheral blood, taken before any cancer treatment. The V and J genes are TRBV5-5 and TRBJ1-3; 8 bases are a match to TRBD1. This TCR was recovered from a male donor older than 55 with stage I lung adenocarcinoma. CDR3 nucleotides: TGTGCCAGCAAGCCCGGACAGGGCTCTGGAAACACCATATATTTT. It codes for CASKPGQGSGNTIYF.